This record covers a single T cell receptor beta chain. Antigen specificity is unknown. Primers for the PCR totalled 60 Vbeta and 13 Jbeta. Some clones are missing from TCRdb's copy, which holds only in-frame ones; the method was immunoSEQ multiplex PCR. The table lists under 200,000 clones, roughly 13% of them singletons. The sample comes from a study of cytomegalovirus exposure and HLA in healthy donors. Notes on the study in general: Researchers counted around 180 TCR beta chains as cytomegalovirus-associated. Testing in vitro showed a few CMV-associated chains specific for CMV antigens. Differences between HLA loci emerged in a later analysis of TCR association rates, with DRB1 most and HLA-C fewest. Using a false discovery rate of 0.05, a later analysis showed that 16,951 TCR beta sequences were associated with HLA alleles.

This CDR3 is built from 15 residues. V lost 2 bases, J lost 0 bases, and 8 bases lay in between. Germline assignment: CDR1 MNHEY and CDR2 SMNVEV (reference sequence). Sequencing used PBMCs. The chain employs TRBV27 and TRBJ2-1; D uncertain. This clonotype was sampled from a man in his forties or fifties in good health and CMV-seropositive. The chain's CDR3 is CASSLARSSYNEQFF. CDR3 in DNA: TGTGCCAGCAGTTTAGCCCGGAGCTCCTACAATGAGCAGTTCTTC.